These 19 T cell receptor beta chains were sequenced from one sample in a study of T cells after posttransplantation cyclophosphamide. Busulfan-fludarabine conditioning, marrow transplant, and cyclophosphamide on days +3 and +4 were administered. Produced via immunoSEQ multiplex PCR; TCRdb's table is partial and in-frame only. Here the sample spans some 34,000 clones, around 78% being singletons. Sequencing used CD4+ T cells sorted from blood, obtained roughly 1,900 days after a stem cell transplant with posttransplant cyclophosphamide. These receptors were obtained from a female patient in her thirties or forties who received an allogeneic stem cell transplant from a related donor, was CMV-positive, and had no GVHD. Part of the T cell pool may stem from the graft donor.

The DNA of the CDR3 is TGTGCCAGCAAGAGGGATTCCGGGTTATATGGCTACACCTTC. Translation gives CASKRDSGLYGYTF. The chain links TRBV6-4 to TRBJ1-2; D unclear. CDR1 and CDR2 from the germline V gene are MRHNA and SNTAGT. The CDR3 totals 14 residues. Trimming stripped 7 bases from V and 5 bases from J, with 17 bases between.

This clone was observed once. V and J are TRBV2 and TRBJ1-2, with TRBD1 matching 7 bases. The CDR3 runs 16 residues. The ends lost 5 bases at V and 4 bases at J; junction bases unmatched: 13. Per germline, CDR1 SNHLY and CDR2 FYNNEI. CDR3 sequence: CASSTGQPVWTYGYTF. The CDR3 region has the DNA TGTGCCAGCAGTACGGGACAGCCGGTTTGGACCTATGGCTACACCTTC.

V is TRBV4-1 and J is TRBJ2-3, with 14 bases that match TRBD2. The CDR3 extends over 14 amino acids. Unmatched junction bases numbered 3, after V lost 3 bases and J lost 10 bases. CDR1 is MGHRA, CDR2 YSYEKL, per germline. The CDR3 region is CASSQTSGGAAQYF. CDR3 DNA sequence: TGCGCCAGCAGCCAGACTAGCGGGGGGGCGGCGCAGTATTTT.

This rearrangement joins TRBV5-1 to TRBJ1-4; TRBD1 is a possible D gene (5 bases). Trimming pared 5 bases from V and 4 bases from J, leaving 15 bases between. In germline, CDR1 is SGHRS, CDR2 YFSETQ. CDR3 length: 15 amino acids. CDR3: CASSPNRSGNEKLFF. CDR3 DNA sequence: TGCGCCAGCAGTCCAAACAGGAGTGGTAATGAAAAACTGTTTTTT.

V is TRBV19 and J is TRBJ1-5, with D possibly matching TRBD1 (6 bases). The CDR3 covers 17 residues. CDR1 and CDR2 from the germline V gene are LNHDA and SQIVND (reference sequence). V lost 5 bases and J 1 base, leaving 18 bases between the germline ends. The CDR3 region is CASSSRPGQKSNQPQHF. For the CDR3, the DNA is TGTGCCAGTAGTTCGAGGCCTGGACAGAAGAGCAATCAGCCCCAGCATTTT.

In this sample, this clone turned up a few times. This chain joins TRBV10-2 and TRBJ2-3, with 10 nucleotides matching TRBD1. V was clipped by 6 bases and J by 4 bases; unmatched bases: 13. This CDR3 has 17 amino acids. The germline V gene encodes CDR1 WSHSY and CDR2 SAAADI. The CDR3 region has the DNA TGCGCCAGCAGAAACCCCGGGGGGGACAGGGGTGCAGATACGCAGTATTTT. Its protein product is CASRNPGGDRGADTQYF.

V gene TRBV6-4 combines with J gene TRBJ1-1; TRBD1 is a possible D gene (5 bases). V was pared by 6 bases and J by 1 base, with 9 bases between. The CDR3 has 13 amino acids. Looked up from germline, CDR1 is MRHNA and CDR2 is SNTAGT. CDR3 loop: CASRGHSNTEAFF. The CDR3 DNA sequence: TGTGCCAGCAGAGGACACTCGAACACTGAAGCTTTCTTT.

The J gene is TRBJ2-1, the V gene TRBV11-2, with TRBD2 matching 9 bases. The CDR3 spans 16 residues. V lost 1 base and J lost 2; bases outside the gene matches: 3. Germline CDR1 and CDR2: SGHAT and FQNNGV. CDR3 protein: CASSLGSGGPYNEQFF. The CDR3 bases are TGTGCCAGCAGCTTAGGGAGCGGGGGGCCCTACAATGAGCAGTTCTTC.

The chain employs TRBV19 and TRBJ2-3; D is possibly TRBD1 (5 bases). The CDR3 contains 14 residues. Trimming cost V 5 bases and J 2 bases, with 11 bases left between them. Germline V gives CDR1 LNHDA, CDR2 SQIVND (reference sequence). CDR3 DNA sequence: TGTGCCAGTAGTGGGGCAGGGTCCACAGATACGCAGTATTTT. Amino acids: CASSGAGSTDTQYF. Based on the CDR3 plus reference TRBV19 and TRBJ2-3, the full variable domain is DGGITQSPKYLFRKEGQNVTLSCEQNLNHDAMYWYRQDPGQGLRLIYYSQIVNDFQKGDIAEGYSVSREKKESFPLTVTSAQKNPTAFYLCASSGAGSTDTQYFGPGTRLTVL.

The CDR3 DNA is TGCGCCAGCAGCCATGGACACAGCACCTACGAGCAGTACTTC. Its protein product is CASSHGHSTYEQYF. V usage is TRBV4-1 and J usage is TRBJ2-7; a weak D match, TRBD1 (5 bases). CDR3 length: 14 amino acids. V shed 3 bases and J shed 2 bases, with 11 bases lying between them. Germline V gene lookup returns CDR1 MGHRA and CDR2 YSYEKL.

The gene calls are TRBV5-4 and TRBJ2-4, with 9 bases fitting TRBD2. J gave up 6 bases and V 7 bases, and 11 bases lay outside the gene matches. The germline V gene encodes CDR1 SGHNT and CDR2 YYREEE (reference sequence). This CDR3 comprises 15 residues. CDR3 DNA sequence: TGTGCCAGCGGCCGAGTCGGCGGGGGGGCAAACATTCAGTACTTC. Its translation: CASGRVGGGANIQYF.

The rearrangement links TRBV5-1 to TRBJ2-3; TRBD2 matches at 8 bases. There are 18 residues in the CDR3. From germline, CDR1 is SGHRS and CDR2 YFSETQ. V lost 0 bases and J lost 0; bases outside the gene matches: 9. CDR3 amino acids: CASSLEVRASGSTDTQYF. In DNA form, the CDR3 reads TGCGCCAGCAGCTTGGAGGTTAGGGCTAGCGGGAGCACAGATACGCAGTATTTT.

The rearrangement uses TRBV10-3 and TRBJ2-7, with TRBD2 identical over 10 bases. V trimming: 3 bases; J trimming: 3 bases; junction bases outside the gene matches: 8. The CDR3 is 16 amino acids. Germline V lookup: CDR1 ENHRY, CDR2 SYGVKD. CDR3 residues: CAISESASGGFYEQYF. CDR3 nucleotides: TGTGCCATCAGTGAATCCGCTAGCGGGGGATTCTACGAGCAGTACTTC.

The chain links TRBV7-2 to TRBJ2-7; possibly TRBD1 for D (5 bases). The germline V gene has CDR1 SGHTA and CDR2 FQGNSA. V was shortened by 5 bases and J by 6 bases, with 17 bases between the two germline ends. This CDR3 comprises 14 residues. The CDR3 sequence: CASSPTLGQGEQYF. The CDR3 DNA is TGTGCCAGCAGCCCCACACTGGGGCAGGGCGAGCAGTACTTC.

The CDR3, as DNA: TGTGCCAGTAGACCTCAGGGGGTCTGGAACTATGGCTACACCTTC. Translated: CASRPQGVWNYGYTF. This chain uses TRBV19 with TRBJ1-2; 7 nucleotides line up with TRBD1. The CDR3 runs to 15 residues. With 6 bases clipped from V and 2 bases from J, the junction kept 9 bases outside the gene matches. Germline CDR1 LNHDA, CDR2 SQIVND (reference sequence).

The chain has TRBV7-2 and TRBJ1-2; D is possibly TRBD1 (6 bases). Germline CDR1 reads SGHTA; CDR2 reads FQGNSA. This CDR3 region has 13 residues. The V end lost 4 bases, the J end lost 7 bases, and 13 bases lay between the germline ends. CDR3 nucleotides: TGTGCCAGCAGCTCTGCTGGGGGCTTTGGCTACACCTTC. Its translation: CASSSAGGFGYTF.

This clone was found a few times. The chain employs TRBV7-3 and TRBJ1-3; no clear D. Trimming shortened V by 5 bases and J by 0 bases, and 11 bases separated the two germline ends. Per germline, CDR1 SGHTA and CDR2 FQGTGA. This CDR3 comprises 15 residues. The CDR3 loop is CASSLRSSSGNTIYF. The CDR3 DNA follows: TGTGCCAGCAGCCTGCGATCGAGCTCTGGAAACACCATATATTTT.

The rearrangement joins TRBV4-3 to TRBJ1-5; 7 bases fit TRBD1. The J segment lost 7 bases and the V segment lost 0 bases, leaving 6 bases of the junction unmatched. This CDR3 is 15 amino acids long. Germline V CDR1 and CDR2: LGHNA, YSLEER. CDR3 in amino acids: CASSQDIGGGQPQHF. CDR3 bases: TGCGCCAGCAGCCAAGATATAGGGGGCGGGCAGCCCCAGCATTTT.

By share, this clone counts as medium-sized (0.01 to 0.1%). V gene TRBV19 combines with J gene TRBJ2-2; 7 bases fit TRBD2. Trimming at V came to 8 bases and at J to 5 bases, leaving 11 bases not matched to a gene. The CDR3 spans 15 residues. Germline CDR1 and CDR2: LNHDA and SQIVND (reference sequence). The CDR3 region has the DNA TGTGCCAGTCTCCACACGGGGGGAGGGACCGGGGAGCTGTTTTTT. Protein product: CASLHTGGGTGELFF. Together with reference TRBV19 and TRBJ2-2, the CDR3 gives the full variable domain: DGGITQSPKYLFRKEGQNVTLSCEQNLNHDAMYWYRQDPGQGLRLIYYSQIVNDFQKGDIAEGYSVSREKKESFPLTVTSAQKNPTAFYLCASLHTGGGTGELFFGEGSRLTVL.